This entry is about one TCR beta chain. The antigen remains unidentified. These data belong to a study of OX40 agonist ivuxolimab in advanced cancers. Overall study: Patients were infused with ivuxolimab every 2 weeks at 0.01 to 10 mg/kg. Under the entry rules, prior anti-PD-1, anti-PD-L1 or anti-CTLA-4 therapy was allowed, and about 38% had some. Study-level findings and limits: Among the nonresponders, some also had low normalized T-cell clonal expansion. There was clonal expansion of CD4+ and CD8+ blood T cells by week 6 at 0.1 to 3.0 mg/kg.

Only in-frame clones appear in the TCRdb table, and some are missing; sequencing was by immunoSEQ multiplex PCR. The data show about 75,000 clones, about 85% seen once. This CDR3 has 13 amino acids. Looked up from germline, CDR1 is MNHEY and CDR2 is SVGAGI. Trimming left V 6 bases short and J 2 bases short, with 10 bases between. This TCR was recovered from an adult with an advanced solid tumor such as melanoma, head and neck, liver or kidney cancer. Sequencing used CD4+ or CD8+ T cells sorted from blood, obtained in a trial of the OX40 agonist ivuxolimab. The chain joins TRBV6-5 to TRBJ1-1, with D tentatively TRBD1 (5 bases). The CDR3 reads CASRRQHNTEAFF. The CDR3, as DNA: TGTGCCAGCAGGAGACAGCATAACACTGAAGCTTTCTTT.